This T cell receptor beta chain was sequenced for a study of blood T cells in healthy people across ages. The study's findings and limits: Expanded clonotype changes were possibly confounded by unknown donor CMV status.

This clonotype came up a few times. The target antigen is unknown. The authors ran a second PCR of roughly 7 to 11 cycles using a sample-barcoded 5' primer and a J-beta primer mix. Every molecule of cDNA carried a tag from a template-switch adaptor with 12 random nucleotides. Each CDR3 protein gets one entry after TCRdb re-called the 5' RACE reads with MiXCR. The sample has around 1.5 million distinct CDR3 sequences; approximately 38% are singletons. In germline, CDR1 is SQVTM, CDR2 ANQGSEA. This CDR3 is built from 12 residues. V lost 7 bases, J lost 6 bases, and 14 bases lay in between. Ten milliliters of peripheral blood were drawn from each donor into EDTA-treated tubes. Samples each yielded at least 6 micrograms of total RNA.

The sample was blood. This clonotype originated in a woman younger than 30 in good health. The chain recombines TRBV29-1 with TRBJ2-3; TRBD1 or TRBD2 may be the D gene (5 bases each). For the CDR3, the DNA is TGCAGCGCGCCAGGGACCGTGGATACGCAGTATTTT. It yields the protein CSAPGTVDTQYF.